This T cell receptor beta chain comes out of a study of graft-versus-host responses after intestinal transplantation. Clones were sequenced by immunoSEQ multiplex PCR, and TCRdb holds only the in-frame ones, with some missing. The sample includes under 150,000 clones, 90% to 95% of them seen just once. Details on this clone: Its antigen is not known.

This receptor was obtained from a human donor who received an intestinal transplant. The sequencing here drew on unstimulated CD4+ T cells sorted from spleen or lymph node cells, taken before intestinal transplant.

CDR3 coding DNA: TGCGCCAGCAGCTTTATGGACAGTCTAAATGAAAAACTGTTTTTT. Translation: CASSFMDSLNEKLFF. This chain joins TRBV5-1 and TRBJ1-4, with a possible D match to TRBD1 (6 bases). The V gene lost 2 bases and the J gene lost 5 bases, with 13 bases spanning the gap. This CDR3 contains 15 residues. The germline V gene has CDR1 SGHRS and CDR2 YFSETQ.